The clone carrying this T cell receptor (beta chain) was found a few times. Its matching antigen is unknown. A clone one base away is much larger, so this may be a read error. The sample comes from a study of T cells in Graves' hyperthyroidism and ophthalmopathy. Study outcomes and limitations: Most thyroid clonotypes expanded above 0.001 appeared in blood too.

The length of the CDR3 is 14 residues. CDR1 and CDR2 from the germline V gene are SNHLY and FYNNEI. From more than 9 ml of fresh peripheral blood, PBMCs were isolated. It was RNA transcripts that yielded the amplified TCR beta CDR3 regions. Carried out on the TCR CDR3, a first-round RT-PCR used the HTBI primer set. TCRdb analysed the multiplex PCR reads with MiXCR anew, one entry per CDR3 protein. The sample lists roughly 380,000 distinct CDR3 sequences; 15% to 20% were seen once. The chain carries TRBV2 and TRBJ1-2, with 7 bases identical to TRBD1. This clonotype originated in a woman in her thirties or forties with Graves' ophthalmopathy. The material sequenced was blood. The CDR3 coding sequence is TGTGCCAGCGGTGAGGAAGGGGGCAACTATGGCTACACCTTC. It encodes CASGEEGGNYGYTF.